This T cell receptor beta chain was documented in a study of control samples from healthy donors and cancer patients. Data came from immunoSEQ multiplex PCR; TCRdb stores just in-frame clones and leaves some out. The table has around 90,000 clones, around nine tenths seen once. The germline V gene has CDR1 SGHVS and CDR2 FNYEAQ. Losses at the gene ends were 4 bases for V and 8 bases for J; bases not matched to a gene: 11. The CDR3 has 16 residues. This clonotype originated in a young man in good health. The rearrangement links TRBV7-6 to TRBJ2-1; 10 bases match TRBD2. Sequencing was done on a sample of blood. CDR3 protein: CASSSRVLAGDHEQFF. DNA of the CDR3: TGTGCCAGCAGCTCTAGAGTCCTAGCGGGGGACCATGAGCAGTTCTTC.